These 19 T cell receptor beta chains originate from one sample sequenced in a study of shared clonotypes between healthy human individuals (dated by TCRdb to 2020 to 2021). Receptor libraries were prepared by the immunoSEQ multiplex PCR assay. TCRdb re-hosts the immuneACCESS table, in-frame sequences only. Its copies lack some clones; in the studies checked, an unresolved V gene accounts for under half of them, and the cause for the rest is not known. The sample yields 2,500,000 or so clones; approximately 94% were counted once. The ten largest clones add up to 0.13% to 0.15% of the sample. The source material was naive CD4+ T cells sorted from blood. The cell subset or site label, as the study defines it: CD45RA+ positively selected. Receptors originate from a man aged 18-30 years in good health.

V usage is TRBV9 and J usage is TRBJ2-5; possibly TRBD2 for D (5 bases). Trimming took 0 bases from V and 2 from J, leaving 17 bases between them. The CDR3 has 17 residues. Germline V gene lookup returns CDR1 SGDLS and CDR2 YYNGEE. CDR3 bases: TGTGCCAGCAGCGTAGCGGTGGGTGGAGGAGGTCAAGAGACCCAGTACTTC. This gives the protein CASSVAVGGGGQETQYF.

This clone appeared a single time. The genes are TRBV5-1 and TRBJ2-2; D is uncertain. Looked up from germline, CDR1 is SGHRS and CDR2 is YFSETQ. The CDR3 is made up of 13 amino acids. V was cut by 5 bases and J by 4 bases, with 9 bases left in between. The CDR3 DNA is TGCGCCAGCAGGGTTGACGTCACCGGGGAGCTGTTTTTT. This encodes CASRVDVTGELFF.

The chain recombines TRBV4-1 with TRBJ1-3, with D uncertain. Trimming took 0 bases from V and 7 from J, leaving 13 bases between them. Looked up from germline, CDR1 is MGHRA and CDR2 is YSYEKL. The CDR3 spans 15 residues. The CDR3 region has the DNA TGCGCCAGCAGCCAAGAGCCCCTTTCGGGCAACACCATATATTTT. It translates to CASSQEPLSGNTIYF.

The genes are TRBV2 and TRBJ1-2; 7 bases align to TRBD1. V shed 1 base, J shed 0 bases, and the junction held 5 bases outside the gene matches. Germline V gene sequence: CDR1 SNHLY, CDR2 FYNNEI. This CDR3 has 16 residues. CDR3 sequence reads: CASSEVDRVPNYGYTF. DNA for the CDR3: TGTGCCAGCAGTGAAGTAGACAGGGTCCCTAACTATGGCTACACCTTC.

The chain is built from TRBV6-5 and TRBJ1-2; D is unclear. The CDR3 sequence is 14 residues long. V shed 6 bases and J shed 4 bases, with 15 bases lying between them. Germline CDR1 MNHEY, CDR2 SVGAGI. The CDR3: CASRSSQRSYGYTF. CDR3 in DNA: TGTGCCAGCAGATCCAGCCAGAGGAGCTATGGCTACACCTTC.

This rearrangement joins TRBV5-5 to TRBJ2-7; D remains ambiguous. The CDR3 consists of 17 residues. Looked up from germline, CDR1 is SGHKS and CDR2 is YYEKEE (reference sequence). The germline V and J ends were trimmed by 0 bases and 0 bases, with 16 bases remaining between them. In DNA, the CDR3 is TGTGCCAGCAGCTTGGAGGCTGTGGGCCCTCTCTCCTACGAGCAGTACTTC. Translation gives CASSLEAVGPLSYEQYF.

This chain uses TRBV9 with TRBJ1-4, with D perhaps matching TRBD1 (5 bases). The CDR3 is 14 amino acids. Germline V gene sequence: CDR1 SGDLS, CDR2 YYNGEE. The V end was cut by 1 base, the J end by 7 bases, with 11 bases between. CDR3 nucleotides: TGTGCCAGCAGCGTAACGGGGGGACCTGAAAAACTGTTTTTT. This codes for CASSVTGGPEKLFF.

This chain joins TRBV6-5 and TRBJ2-7; D is possibly TRBD1 (6 bases). Between the trimmed V and J ends, which lost 5 bases and 0 bases, there was a span of 14 bases. This CDR3 region has 15 residues. Germline CDR1 MNHEY, CDR2 SVGAGI. CDR3 residues: CASSPGDVRSYEQYF. The DNA for the CDR3 is TGTGCCAGCAGTCCAGGGGACGTTCGCTCCTACGAGCAGTACTTC.

A single count supports this clone. This sequence joins TRBV28 and TRBJ1-2, with D uncertain. CDR3 length: 12 amino acids. Trimming removed 7 bases from V and 4 bases from J, with 10 bases in between. Germline CDR1 and CDR2: MDHEN and SYDVKM. The CDR3 protein is CASIGVVYGYTF. The CDR3 nucleotides are TGTGCCAGCATTGGGGTGGTCTATGGCTACACCTTC.

The rearrangement joins TRBV19 to TRBJ2-1; 7 bases are a match to TRBD1. Germline CDR1 reads LNHDA; CDR2 reads SQIVND (reference sequence). The trim removed 11 bases at V and 2 bases at J, leaving 9 bases unmatched. The CDR3 consists of 14 residues. CDR3 sequence: CAPSGTAAYNEQFF. The CDR3 nucleotides are TGTGCCCCCTCTGGGACAGCTGCCTACAATGAGCAGTTCTTC.

Comments on this clone: The same CDR3 also results from other DNA sequences found in this sample. The chain employs TRBV9 and TRBJ2-1; D may be TRBD2 (6 bases). V was pared by 2 bases and J by 3 bases, with 12 bases between. Germline assignment: CDR1 SGDLS and CDR2 YYNGEE. The CDR3 is 15 residues long. Written as DNA, the CDR3 is TGTGCCAGCAGCGTGGATCCGGGGGACTACAATGAGCAGTTCTTC. Translating gives CASSVDPGDYNEQFF.

The chain couples TRBV6-5 to TRBJ2-6, with D perhaps matching TRBD1 or TRBD2 (5 bases each). The CDR3 spans 14 residues. Germline V gene data show CDR1 as MNHEY and CDR2 as SVGAGI. Trimming removed 11 bases from V and 2 bases from J, with 13 bases in between. CDR3 in DNA: TGTGCCCATGCCCGGGGACCTGGGGCCAACGTCCTGACTTTC. It is translated as CAHARGPGANVLTF.

This chain links TRBV11-2 with TRBJ2-5; TRBD2 agrees at 15 bases. After removal of 5 bases from V and 5 bases from J, the junction contained 3 bases not matched to a gene. Germline-derived CDR1 and CDR2 are SGHAT and FQNNGV. This CDR3 has 15 amino acids. The CDR3 is CASSRGLAGGETQYF. CDR3 in DNA: TGTGCCAGCAGCCGCGGACTAGCGGGAGGGGAGACCCAGTACTTC.

The J gene is TRBJ2-2, the V gene TRBV7-9, with D perhaps TRBD1 (6 bases). The CDR3 loop spans 15 amino acids. The V gene lost 5 bases and the J gene lost 6 bases, with 16 bases spanning the gap. CDR1 and CDR2 from the germline V gene are SEHNR and FQNEAQ (reference sequence). The CDR3: CASSPRQAMPGELFF. CDR3 nucleotides: TGTGCCAGCAGCCCCCGACAGGCGATGCCCGGGGAGCTGTTTTTT.

This chain links TRBV9 with TRBJ2-2, with TRBD1 matching 9 bases. The V gene's germline CDR1 is SGDLS and CDR2 YYNGEE. The CDR3 sequence is 17 residues long. V lost 0 bases, J lost 8 bases, and 11 bases stayed unmatched. Here the CDR3 DNA reads TGTGCCAGCAGCGTAGATCCTAGGGACAGGGTGGCTGGGGAGCTGTTTTTT. Translating gives CASSVDPRDRVAGELFF.

The genes are TRBV2 and TRBJ2-5; D might be TRBD1 (5 bases). The CDR3 runs 13 residues. The germline gives CDR1 SNHLY, CDR2 FYNNEI. V lost 6 bases and J lost 4, with 12 bases in between. The CDR3 sequence: CASRGDSGETQYF. DNA of the CDR3: TGTGCCAGCAGGGGCGACAGTGGAGAGACCCAGTACTTC.

This CDR3 reads CASSPLQGLSGNTIYF. The CDR3 bases are TGTGCCAGCAGCCCTCTTCAGGGGCTCTCTGGAAACACCATATATTTT. V gene TRBV9 combines with J gene TRBJ1-3, with D possibly TRBD1 on 6 matching bases. Germline CDR1 reads SGDLS; CDR2 reads YYNGEE. The CDR3 loop spans 16 amino acids. Trimming cost V 4 bases and J 0 bases, with 14 bases left between them.

V and J are TRBV28 and TRBJ2-2; D not certain. V was shortened by 3 bases and J by 5 bases, with 10 bases between the two germline ends. The CDR3 is made up of 14 amino acids. Germline V gives CDR1 MDHEN, CDR2 SYDVKM. CDR3 nucleotides: TGTGCCAGCAGTTTTATGGCACTTACCGGGGAGCTGTTTTTT. Its translation: CASSFMALTGELFF.

This rearrangement joins TRBV30 to TRBJ1-4; D uncertain. The V end lost 3 bases, the J end lost 1 base, and 9 bases lay between the germline ends. CDR1 is GTSNPN and CDR2 is SVGIG in the germline V gene (reference sequence). This CDR3 spans 14 amino acids. The CDR3 region is CAWSLTVTNEKLFF. The CDR3 nucleotides are TGTGCCTGGAGCCTTACGGTAACTAATGAAAAACTGTTTTTT.